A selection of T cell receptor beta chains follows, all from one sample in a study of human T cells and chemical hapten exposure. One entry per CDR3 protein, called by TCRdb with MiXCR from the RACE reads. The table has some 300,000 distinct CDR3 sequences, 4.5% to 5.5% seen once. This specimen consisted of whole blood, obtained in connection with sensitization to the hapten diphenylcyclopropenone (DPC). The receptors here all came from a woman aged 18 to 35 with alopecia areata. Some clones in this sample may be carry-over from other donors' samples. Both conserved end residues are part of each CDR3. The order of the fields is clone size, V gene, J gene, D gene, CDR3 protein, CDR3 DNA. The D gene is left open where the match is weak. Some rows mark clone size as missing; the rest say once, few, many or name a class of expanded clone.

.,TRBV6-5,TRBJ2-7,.,CASRFTGGNLREQYF,TGTGCCAGCAGATTTACTGGAGGAAACCTACGAGAGCAGTACTTC
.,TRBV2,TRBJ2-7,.,CASRLRDGLPYEQYF,TGTGCCAGCAGACTCCGGGACGGCCTCCCCTACGAGCAGTACTTC
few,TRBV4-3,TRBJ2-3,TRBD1,CASSQDIGGLTDTQYF,TGCGCCAGCAGCCAAGATATAGGGGGCCTCACAGATACGCAGTATTTT
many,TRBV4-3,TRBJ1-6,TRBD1,CASSQVGQADSPLHF,TGCGCCAGCAGCCAAGTGGGACAGGCGGATTCACCCCTCCACTTT
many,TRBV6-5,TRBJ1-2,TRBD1,CASSYFGQGKGDGYTF,TGTGCCAGCAGTTACTTCGGACAGGGGAAGGGGGATGGCTACACCTTC
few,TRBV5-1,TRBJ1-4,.,CASSGGQGEKLFF,TGCGCCAGCAGCGGGGGGCAGGGCGAAAAACTGTTTTTT
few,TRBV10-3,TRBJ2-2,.,CAISEGPYTGELFF,TGTGCCATCAGTGAGGGGCCTTACACCGGGGAGCTGTTTTTT
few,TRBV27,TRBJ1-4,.,CASSLSRLGAKLFF,TGTGCCAGCAGTCTTTCCCGTCTGGGCGCCAAACTGTTTTTT
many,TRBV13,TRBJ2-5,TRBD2,CASSLGRWGGQETQYF,TGTGCCAGCAGCTTAGGCCGGTGGGGGGGCCAAGAGACCCAGTACTTC
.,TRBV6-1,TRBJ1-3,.,CASKPYSGNTIYF,TGTGCCAGCAAACCCTACTCTGGAAACACCATATATTTT
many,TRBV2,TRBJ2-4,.,CASGGLAKNIQYF,TGTGCCAGCGGAGGCCTAGCCAAAAACATTCAGTACTTC
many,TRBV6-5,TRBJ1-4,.,CASRNRDESEKLFF,TGTGCCAGCAGAAACCGGGACGAGAGTGAAAAACTGTTTTTT
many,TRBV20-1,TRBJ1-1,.,CSARGQPNTEAFF,TGCAGTGCCCGCGGACAGCCGAACACTGAAGCTTTCTTT
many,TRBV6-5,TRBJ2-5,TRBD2,CASRPAGAETQYF,TGTGCCAGCAGGCCAGCGGGGGCAGAGACCCAGTACTTC
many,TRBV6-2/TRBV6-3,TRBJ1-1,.,CASSSGAPTEAFF,TGTGCCAGCAGCTCAGGGGCCCCCACTGAAGCTTTCTTT
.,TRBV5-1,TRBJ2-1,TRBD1,CASSPRDRGTSQEQFF,TGCGCCAGCAGCCCCAGGGACAGGGGAACATCGCAGGAGCAGTTCTTC
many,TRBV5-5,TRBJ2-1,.,CASSLSDEQFF,TGTGCCAGCAGCTTGTCGGATGAGCAGTTCTTC
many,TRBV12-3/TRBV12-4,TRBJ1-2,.,CASTPNQGPQNYGYTF,TGTGCCAGCACTCCGAATCAGGGTCCACAGAACTATGGCTACACCTTC
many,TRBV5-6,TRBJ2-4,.,CASSRAPLPLNIQYF,TGTGCCAGCTCTCGAGCCCCCTTACCTCTTAACATTCAGTACTTC
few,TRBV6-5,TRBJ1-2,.,CASSRGEEEGGYTF,TGTGCCAGCAGTCGCGGGGAGGAAGAGGGCGGCTACACCTTC
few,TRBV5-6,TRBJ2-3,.,CASSLALRIFGSTDTQYF,TGTGCCAGCAGCTTGGCCTTACGGATTTTCGGGAGCACAGATACGCAGTATTTT
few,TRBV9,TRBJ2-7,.,CASSAGDFPIYEQYF,TGTGCCAGCAGCGCGGGGGACTTTCCTATCTACGAGCAGTACTTC
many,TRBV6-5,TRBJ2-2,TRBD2,CASSYSEASGGPHTGELFF,TGTGCCAGCAGTTACTCTGAAGCTAGCGGGGGGCCCCACACCGGGGAGCTGTTTTTT
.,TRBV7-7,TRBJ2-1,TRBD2,CASSPSSGGNEQFF,TGTGCTAGCAGCCCTTCAAGCGGGGGAAATGAGCAGTTCTTC
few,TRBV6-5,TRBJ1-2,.,CASSYSEGTGYTF,TGTGCCAGCAGTTACTCCGAAGGTACTGGCTACACCTTC
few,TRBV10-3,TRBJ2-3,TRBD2,CALGPGTSGGEDTQYF,TGTGCCCTCGGACCCGGGACTAGCGGGGGTGAAGATACGCAGTATTTT
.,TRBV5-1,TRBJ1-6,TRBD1,CASSLGTGLSPLHF,TGCGCCAGCAGCTTGGGGACAGGGCTATCACCCCTCCACTTT
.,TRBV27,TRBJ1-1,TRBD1,CASSLSQDRENTEAFF,TGTGCCAGCAGTTTATCACAGGACAGGGAGAACACTGAAGCTTTCTTT
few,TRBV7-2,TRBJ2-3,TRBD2,CASSLASSGGSPLRYF,TGTGCCAGCAGCTTAGCGTCTAGCGGGGGGTCCCCTCTTAGGTATTTT
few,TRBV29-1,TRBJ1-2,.,CSVGQNTPRGYTF,TGCAGCGTTGGACAGAACACCCCTAGGGGCTACACCTTC
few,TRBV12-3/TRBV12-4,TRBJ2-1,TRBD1,CASSPRDRVGYNEQFF,TGTGCCAGCAGTCCTCGGGACAGGGTGGGGTACAATGAGCAGTTCTTC
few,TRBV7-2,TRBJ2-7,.,CASSLLQTGGLRYEQYF,TGTGCCAGCAGCTTATTGCAAACGGGCGGCCTCCGCTACGAGCAGTACTTC
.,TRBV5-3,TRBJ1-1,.,CARSRTQNTEAFF,TGTGCCAGAAGCCGGACACAGAACACTGAAGCTTTCTTT
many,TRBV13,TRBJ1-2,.,CASSLGGDGANYGYTF,TGTGCCAGCAGCTTAGGTGGGGACGGAGCTAACTATGGCTACACCTTC
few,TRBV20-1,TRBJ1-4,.,CSARIDVSGKLFF,TGCAGTGCTAGGATCGATGTATCAGGGAAACTGTTTTTT
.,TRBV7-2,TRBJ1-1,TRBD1,CASSFRLPGGTANTEAFF,TGTGCCAGCAGCTTCCGACTCCCAGGGGGGACAGCGAACACTGAAGCTTTCTTT
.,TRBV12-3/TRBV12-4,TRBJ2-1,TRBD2,CASSFEAGGTYNEQFF,TGTGCCAGCAGTTTTGAAGCGGGGGGGACCTACAATGAGCAGTTCTTC
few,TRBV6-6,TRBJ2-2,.,CATYGQQPNTGELFF,TGTGCCACGTACGGACAGCAACCGAACACCGGGGAGCTGTTTTTT
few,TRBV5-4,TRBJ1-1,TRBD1,CASSLRTGVPEAFF,TGTGCCAGCAGCTTGCGGACAGGAGTCCCTGAAGCTTTCTTT
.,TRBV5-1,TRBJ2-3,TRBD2,CASSLELASGGVTDTQYF,TGCGCCAGCAGCTTGGAATTGGCTAGCGGGGGAGTCACAGATACGCAGTATTTT
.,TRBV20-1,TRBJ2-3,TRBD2,CSARLPTSGGDTQYF,TGCAGTGCTAGACTCCCAACTAGCGGGGGTGATACGCAGTATTTT
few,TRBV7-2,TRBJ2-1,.,CASTPLENEQFF,TGTGCCAGCACCCCCCTAGAAAATGAGCAGTTCTTC
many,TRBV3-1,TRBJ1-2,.,CASSQDDSINYGYTF,TGTGCCAGCAGCCAAGATGACAGTATTAACTATGGCTACACCTTC
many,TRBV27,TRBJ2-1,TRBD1,CASSLNPGTGRDEQFF,TGTGCCAGCAGTTTAAATCCCGGGACAGGTAGGGATGAGCAGTTCTTC
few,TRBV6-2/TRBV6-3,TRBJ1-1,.,CASRDQGHTEAFF,TGTGCCAGCAGGGATCAGGGGCACACTGAAGCTTTCTTT
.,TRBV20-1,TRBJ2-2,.,CSAIQSYTGELFF,TGCAGTGCTATACAGAGTTACACCGGGGAGCTGTTTTTT
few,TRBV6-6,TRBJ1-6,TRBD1,CASTRGGQGGDSPLHF,TGTGCCAGCACCCGGGGGGGACAGGGAGGGGATTCACCCCTCCACTTT
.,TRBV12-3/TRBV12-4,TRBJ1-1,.,CASRPAWRDKNTEAFF,TGTGCCAGCAGGCCCGCCTGGCGGGACAAGAACACTGAAGCTTTCTTT
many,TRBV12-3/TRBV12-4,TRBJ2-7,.,CASSLSQDVCEQYF,TGTGCCAGCAGTTTAAGCCAAGACGTTTGTGAGCAGTACTTC
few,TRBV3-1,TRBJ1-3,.,CASSQYTLGSGNTIYF,TGTGCCAGCAGCCAATATACGTTAGGCTCTGGAAACACCATATATTTT
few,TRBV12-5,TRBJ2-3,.,CASALRDTAGGTQYF,TGTGCTAGTGCCCTCCGGGACACCGCTGGGGGTACGCAGTATTTT